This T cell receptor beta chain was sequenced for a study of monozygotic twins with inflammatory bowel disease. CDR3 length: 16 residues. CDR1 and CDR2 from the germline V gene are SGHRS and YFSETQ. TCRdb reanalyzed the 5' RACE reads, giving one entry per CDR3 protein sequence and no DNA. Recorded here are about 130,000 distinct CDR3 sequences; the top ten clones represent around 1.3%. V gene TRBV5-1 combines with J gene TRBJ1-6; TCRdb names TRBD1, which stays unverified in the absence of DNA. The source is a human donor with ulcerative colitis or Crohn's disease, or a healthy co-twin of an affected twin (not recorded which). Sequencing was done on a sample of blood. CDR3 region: CASSSDRGDLYSPLHF.